The next 21 T cell receptor beta chains were all read from a single sample in a study of T-cell reconstitution after alpha-beta-depleted transplantation in children. The authors prepared the TCRbeta library with unique molecular identifiers. TCRdb passed the PCR reads through MiXCR, listing each CDR3 protein once. Found here are around 800,000 distinct CDR3 sequences, approximately 15% of them singletons; the top ten hold 5%. The material sequenced was PBMCs, mostly from graft donor cells, taken 360 days after TCRalphabeta/CD19-depleted stem cell transplant. These TCRs come from a male patient aged 10-17 years who had a stem cell transplant for acute lymphoblastic leukemia, so the T cells may come from the graft donor.

This rearrangement joins TRBV29-1 to TRBJ1-1, with unresolved D. V lost 4 bases, J lost 0 bases, and 6 bases lay in between. The CDR3 is 12 amino acids. The germline CDR1 and CDR2 sequences are SQVTM and ANQGSEA. CDR3 coding DNA: TGCAGCGTTGTGGTATTGAACACTGAAGCTTTCTTT. It encodes CSVVVLNTEAFF.

The J gene is TRBJ2-7, the V gene TRBV7-9; 8 bases map to TRBD2. The J segment lost 5 bases and the V segment lost 5 bases, leaving 8 bases of the junction unmatched. The CDR3 length is 14 residues. Germline V gene lookup returns CDR1 SEHNR and CDR2 FQNEAQ (reference sequence). Written as DNA, the CDR3 is TGTGCCAGCAGCCCCAGCGGGGGACCCCACGAGCAGTACTTC. It is translated as CASSPSGGPHEQYF.

There are many counts of this clonotype. The chain employs TRBV5-1 and TRBJ2-6; D is undetermined. The CDR3 is 15 amino acids. The germline gives CDR1 SGHRS, CDR2 YFSETQ. The V gene lost 1 base and the J gene lost 0 bases, with 5 bases spanning the gap. CDR3 amino acids: CASSLPSSGANVLTF. For the CDR3, the DNA is TGCGCCAGCAGCTTGCCGAGCTCTGGGGCCAACGTCCTGACTTTC.

This clonotype was observed at least ten times. The chain recombines TRBV9 with TRBJ2-7, with TRBD2 matching over 11 bases. With V trimmed by 3 bases and J by 3 bases, 8 bases remained unmatched. This CDR3 has 16 residues. Germline assignment: CDR1 SGDLS and CDR2 YYNGEE. CDR3 sequence: CASSAIGLAGFYEQYF. DNA of the CDR3: TGTGCCAGCAGCGCGATAGGACTAGCGGGCTTCTACGAGCAGTACTTC.

The rearrangement joins TRBV7-3 to TRBJ2-2; 10 bases map to TRBD2. CDR1 SGHTA and CDR2 FQGTGA come from the germline V gene. Losses at the gene ends were 5 bases for V and 7 bases for J; bases not matched to a gene: 13. The CDR3 length is 17 residues. The CDR3 loop reads CASSRPRTSGIIGELFF. The DNA of the CDR3 is TGTGCCAGCAGCCGCCCAAGGACTAGCGGAATTATCGGGGAGCTGTTTTTT. Full variable domain (rest looked up from reference TRBV7-3 and TRBJ2-2): GAGVSQTPSNKVTEKGKYVELRCDPISGHTALYWYRQSLGQGPEFLIYFQGTGAADDSGLPNDRFFAVRPEGSVSTLKIQRTERGDSAVYLCASSRPRTSGIIGELFFGEGSRLTVL.

Note on this clonotype: A clone one base away is much larger, so this may be a read error. The V and J genes are TRBV11-2 and TRBJ2-1; 13 bases align to TRBD2. J lost 7 bases, V lost 2 bases, and 5 bases had no gene match. The CDR3 is 16 amino acids. Looked up from germline, CDR1 is SGHAT and CDR2 is FQNNGV. The CDR3 coding sequence is TGTGCCAGCAGCTTACTCGGGACTAGCGGGAAGAATGAGCAGTTCTTC. This sequence encodes CASSLLGTSGKNEQFF.

This sequence joins TRBV20-1 and TRBJ1-2, with TRBD1 matching over 8 bases. The CDR3 sequence is 13 residues long. With V trimmed by 6 bases and J by 4 bases, 7 bases remained unmatched. Germline lookup yields CDR1 DFQATT and CDR2 SNEGSKA (reference sequence). The DNA for the CDR3 is TGCAGTGCCTCGGACAGGGAGTTCTATGGCTACACCTTC. Encoded protein: CSASDREFYGYTF.

There are many counts of this clonotype. The V gene is TRBV7-8, the J gene TRBJ2-5; D gene ambiguous. V lost 0 bases and J lost 2, with 7 bases in between. The CDR3 sequence is 14 residues long. CDR1 is SGHVS and CDR2 is FQNEAQ in the germline V gene. This CDR3 is CASSLAFQQETQYF. The CDR3 DNA reads as TGTGCCAGCAGCTTAGCGTTTCAGCAAGAGACCCAGTACTTC.

CDR3 in amino acids: CASKGFDSNQPQHF. DNA for the CDR3: TGTGCCAGCAAGGGGTTCGATAGCAATCAGCCCCAGCATTTT. The chain links TRBV27 to TRBJ1-5; D is perhaps TRBD1 (5 bases). The CDR3 totals 14 residues. V was clipped by 7 bases and J by 0 bases, with 10 bases between them. Germline loops: CDR1 MNHEY, CDR2 SMNVEV (reference sequence).

A few counts support this clonotype. The V gene is TRBV5-1, the J gene TRBJ2-3; the D is unclear. The V end was cut by 0 bases, the J end by 10 bases, with 6 bases between. Germline values: CDR1 SGHRS, CDR2 YFSETQ. The CDR3 is 11 amino acids. The CDR3 reads CASSLDEAQYF. CDR3 coding DNA: TGCGCCAGCAGCTTGGACGAGGCGCAGTATTTT.

The chain couples TRBV5-4 to TRBJ2-5, with D maybe TRBD1 (5 bases). The ends were cut back, 5 bases at V and 5 bases at J, with 10 bases in the middle. Germline V gene sequence: CDR1 SGHNT, CDR2 YYREEE (reference sequence). The CDR3 covers 12 residues. The CDR3 spells CASRGQGETQYF. In nucleotides, the CDR3 is TGTGCCAGCAGGGGCCAGGGTGAGACCCAGTACTTC.

This clonotype was counted a few times. The rearrangement links TRBV9 to TRBJ1-2; D remains unclear. The CDR3 length is 12 residues. From germline, CDR1 is SGDLS and CDR2 YYNGEE. V lost 5 bases to trimming and J lost 4 bases, with 9 bases between them. CDR3 sequence (DNA): TGTGCCAGCAGGGACGGAACCTATGGCTACACCTTC. Translating gives CASRDGTYGYTF.

The table lists this clonotype with many counts. The rearrangement uses TRBV12-3 or TRBV12-4 and TRBJ1-1; D remains unclear. The CDR3 has 13 amino acids. The germline V and J ends were trimmed by 2 bases and 3 bases, with 7 bases remaining between them. This chain's CDR3 is CASSLLRYTEAFF. DNA for the CDR3: TGTGCCAGCAGTTTACTAAGGTACACTGAAGCTTTCTTT.

This clonotype has only a few counts. V usage is TRBV4-1 and J usage is TRBJ2-1; unclear D gene. There are 15 residues in the CDR3. The germline V and J ends were trimmed by 4 bases and 0 bases, with 10 bases remaining between them. Looked up from germline, CDR1 is MGHRA and CDR2 is YSYEKL. Here the CDR3 reads CASSPSITSYNEQFF. In DNA form, the CDR3 reads TGCGCCAGCAGCCCTAGTATTACCTCCTACAATGAGCAGTTCTTC.

This chain links TRBV7-6 with TRBJ2-7, with 8 positions matching TRBD1. Germline V gives CDR1 SGHVS, CDR2 FNYEAQ. CDR3 length equals 14 residues. V gave up 4 bases and J gave up 6 bases; unmatched junction bases: 8. The CDR3 is CASSSGGLLSEQYF. CDR3 DNA: TGTGCCAGCAGCTCAGGGGGCCTGTTGAGCGAGCAGTACTTC. Based on the CDR3 plus reference TRBV7-6 and TRBJ2-7, the full variable domain is GAGVSQSPRYKVTKRGQDVALRCDPISGHVSLYWYRQALGQGPEFLTYFNYEAQQDKSGLPNDRFSAERPEGSISTLTIQRTEQRDSAMYRCASSSGGLLSEQYFGPGTRLTVT.

This clonotype has a count of ten or more. The chain has TRBV5-1 and TRBJ2-1; D perhaps matches TRBD2 (6 bases). V dropped 0 bases and J dropped 6 bases, with 16 bases sitting between them. CDR3 length equals 16 residues. Germline V CDR1 and CDR2: SGHRS, YFSETQ. The CDR3 DNA follows: TGCGCCAGCAGCTTGGCCGTGTCGGGAGTTGGCAATGAGCAGTTCTTC. It encodes CASSLAVSGVGNEQFF.

This clonotype was picked up a small number of times. The chain couples TRBV29-1 to TRBJ2-5; possible D gene TRBD2, 5 bases. This CDR3 is built from 13 residues. Trimming shortened V by 0 bases and J by 6 bases, and 11 bases separated the two germline ends. Looked up from germline, CDR1 is SQVTM and CDR2 is ANQGSEA. CDR3 region: CSVEDRGWKTQYF. The CDR3 DNA sequence: TGCAGCGTTGAAGATCGAGGGTGGAAGACCCAGTACTTC.

The chain uses TRBV20-1 and TRBJ2-3; 10 bases fit TRBD2. This CDR3 has 16 amino acids. Germline CDR1 DFQATT, CDR2 SNEGSKA (reference sequence). Unmatched junction bases numbered 6, after V lost 0 bases and J lost 3 bases. This chain's CDR3 is CSARDLAGAGTDTQYF. In DNA, the CDR3 is TGCAGTGCTAGAGATCTAGCGGGAGCCGGGACAGATACGCAGTATTTT.

The chain employs TRBV4-2 and TRBJ2-5, with 7 bases matching TRBD2. Germline loops: CDR1 LGHNA, CDR2 YNFKEQ. CDR3 length: 15 amino acids. Losses at the gene ends were 0 bases for V and 5 bases for J; bases not matched to a gene: 6. The chain's CDR3 is CASSQEAWEGETQYF. CDR3 sequence (DNA): TGTGCCAGCAGCCAAGAGGCCTGGGAGGGGGAGACCCAGTACTTC.

This clonotype was recorded many times. The gene calls are TRBV7-2 and TRBJ2-3; 9 nucleotides agree with TRBD2. The CDR3 runs 15 residues. With 4 bases clipped from V and 6 bases from J, the junction kept 8 bases outside the gene matches. From germline, CDR1 is SGHTA and CDR2 FQGNSA. CDR3 bases: TGTGCCAGCAGCTCTCTCGGGACTAGCTGGGATACGCAGTATTTT. Its translation: CASSSLGTSWDTQYF.

This clonotype has only a few counts. This chain connects TRBV19 to TRBJ2-1, with TRBD1 as a possible D gene (5 bases). Trimming cost V 0 bases and J 12 bases, with 12 bases left between them. This CDR3 has 13 amino acids. Per the germline V gene, CDR1 is LNHDA and CDR2 is SQIVND (reference sequence). The DNA for the CDR3 is TGTGCCAGTAGTATAGAGATCAGTGGGGCGCAGTTCTTC. Translated, it gives CASSIEISGAQFF.